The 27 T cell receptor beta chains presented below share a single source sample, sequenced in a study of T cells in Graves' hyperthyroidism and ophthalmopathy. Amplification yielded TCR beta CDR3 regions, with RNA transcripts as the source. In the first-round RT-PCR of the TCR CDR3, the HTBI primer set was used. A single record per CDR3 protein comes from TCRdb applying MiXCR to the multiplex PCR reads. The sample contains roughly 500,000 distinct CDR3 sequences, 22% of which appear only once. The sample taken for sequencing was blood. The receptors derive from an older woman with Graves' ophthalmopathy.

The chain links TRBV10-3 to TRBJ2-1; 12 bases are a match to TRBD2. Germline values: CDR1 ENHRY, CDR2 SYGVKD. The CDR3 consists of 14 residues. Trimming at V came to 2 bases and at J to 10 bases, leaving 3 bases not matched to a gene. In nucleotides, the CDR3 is TGTGCCATCAGTGAGGTACTAGCGGGAGGCGAGCAGTTCTTC. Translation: CAISEVLAGGEQFF.

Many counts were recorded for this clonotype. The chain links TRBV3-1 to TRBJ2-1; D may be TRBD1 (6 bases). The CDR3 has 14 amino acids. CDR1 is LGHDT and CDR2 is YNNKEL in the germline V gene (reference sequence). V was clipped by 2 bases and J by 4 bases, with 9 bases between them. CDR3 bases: TGTGCCAGCAGCCAAAAAGGGGGATACAATGAGCAGTTCTTC. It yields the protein CASSQKGGYNEQFF.

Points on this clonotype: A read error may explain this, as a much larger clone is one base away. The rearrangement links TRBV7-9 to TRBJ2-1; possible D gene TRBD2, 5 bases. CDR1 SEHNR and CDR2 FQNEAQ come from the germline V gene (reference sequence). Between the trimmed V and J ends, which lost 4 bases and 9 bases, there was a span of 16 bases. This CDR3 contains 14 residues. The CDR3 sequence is CASSSSLSSTEQFF. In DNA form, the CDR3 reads TGTGCCAGCAGCTCTTCCCTATCTAGCACTGAGCAGTTCTTC.

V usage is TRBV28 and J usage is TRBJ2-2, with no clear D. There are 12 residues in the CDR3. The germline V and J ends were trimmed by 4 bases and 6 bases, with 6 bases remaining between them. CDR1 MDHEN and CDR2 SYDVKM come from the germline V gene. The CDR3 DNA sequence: TGTGCCAGCAGTTCCCAGCCCGGGGAGCTGTTTTTT. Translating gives CASSSQPGELFF.

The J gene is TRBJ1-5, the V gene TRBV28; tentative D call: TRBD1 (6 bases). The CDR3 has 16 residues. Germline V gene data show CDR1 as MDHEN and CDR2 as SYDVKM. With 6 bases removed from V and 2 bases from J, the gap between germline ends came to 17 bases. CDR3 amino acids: CASSHTQGIGNQPQHF. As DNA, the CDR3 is TGTGCCAGCAGCCACACACAGGGAATAGGCAATCAGCCCCAGCATTTT.

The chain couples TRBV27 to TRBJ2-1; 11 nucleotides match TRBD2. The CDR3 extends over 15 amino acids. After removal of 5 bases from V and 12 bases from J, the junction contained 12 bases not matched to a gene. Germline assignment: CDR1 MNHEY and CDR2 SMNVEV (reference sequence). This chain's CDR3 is CASSPGSGRAFGQFF. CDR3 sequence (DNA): TGTGCCAGCAGTCCCGGTAGCGGGAGGGCCTTCGGGCAGTTCTTC.

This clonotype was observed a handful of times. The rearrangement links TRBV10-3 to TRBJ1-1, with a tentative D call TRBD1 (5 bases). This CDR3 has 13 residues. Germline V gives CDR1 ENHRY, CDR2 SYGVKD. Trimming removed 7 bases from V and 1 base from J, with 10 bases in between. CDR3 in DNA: TGTGCCATCAACAATCAGGGGAACACTGAAGCTTTCTTT. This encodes CAINNQGNTEAFF.

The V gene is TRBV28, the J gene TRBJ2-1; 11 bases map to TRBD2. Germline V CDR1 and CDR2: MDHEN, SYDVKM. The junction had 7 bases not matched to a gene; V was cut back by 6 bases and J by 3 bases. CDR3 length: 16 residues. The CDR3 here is CASSQTGTSGYNEQFF. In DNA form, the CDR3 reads TGTGCCAGCAGCCAGACCGGGACTAGCGGCTACAATGAGCAGTTCTTC.

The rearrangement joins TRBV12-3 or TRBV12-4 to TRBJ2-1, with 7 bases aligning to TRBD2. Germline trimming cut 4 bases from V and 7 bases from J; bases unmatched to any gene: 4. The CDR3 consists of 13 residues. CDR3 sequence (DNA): TGTGCCAGCAGTTGGGGGGGGGAAAATGAGCAGTTCTTC. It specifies CASSWGGENEQFF.

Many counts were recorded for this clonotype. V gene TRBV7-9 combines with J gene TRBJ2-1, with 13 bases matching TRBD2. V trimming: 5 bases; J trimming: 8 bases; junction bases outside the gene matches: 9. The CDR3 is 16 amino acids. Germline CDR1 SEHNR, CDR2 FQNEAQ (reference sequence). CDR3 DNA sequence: TGTGCCAGCAGCCAACGGACTAGCGGGAGAGGAGATGAGCAGTTCTTC. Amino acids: CASSQRTSGRGDEQFF. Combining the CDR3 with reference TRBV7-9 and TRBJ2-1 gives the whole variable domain DTGVSQNPRHKITKRGQNVTFRCDPISEHNRLYWYRQTLGQGPEFLTYFQNEAQLEKSRLLSDRFSAERPKGSFSTLEIQRTEQGDSAMYLCASSQRTSGRGDEQFFGPGTRLTVL.

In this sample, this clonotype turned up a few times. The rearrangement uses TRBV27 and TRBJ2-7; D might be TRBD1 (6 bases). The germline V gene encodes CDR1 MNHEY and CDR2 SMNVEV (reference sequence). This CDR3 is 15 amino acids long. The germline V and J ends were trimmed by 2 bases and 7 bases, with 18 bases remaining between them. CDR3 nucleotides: TGTGCCAGCAGTTTACAGACCTTAGCCGGGACAGAGCAGTACTTC. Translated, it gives CASSLQTLAGTEQYF.

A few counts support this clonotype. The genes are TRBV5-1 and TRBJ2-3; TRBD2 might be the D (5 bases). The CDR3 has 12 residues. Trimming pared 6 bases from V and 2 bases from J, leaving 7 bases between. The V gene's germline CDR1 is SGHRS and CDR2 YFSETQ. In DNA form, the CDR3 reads TGCGCCAGCATGGGAGACACAGATACGCAGTATTTT. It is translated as CASMGDTDTQYF.

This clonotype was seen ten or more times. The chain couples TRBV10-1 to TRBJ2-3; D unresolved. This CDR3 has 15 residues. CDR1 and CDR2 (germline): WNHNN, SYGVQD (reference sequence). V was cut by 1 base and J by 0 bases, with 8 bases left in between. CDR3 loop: CASSEWRGSTDTQYF. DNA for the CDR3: TGCGCCAGCAGTGAGTGGAGAGGAAGCACAGATACGCAGTATTTT.

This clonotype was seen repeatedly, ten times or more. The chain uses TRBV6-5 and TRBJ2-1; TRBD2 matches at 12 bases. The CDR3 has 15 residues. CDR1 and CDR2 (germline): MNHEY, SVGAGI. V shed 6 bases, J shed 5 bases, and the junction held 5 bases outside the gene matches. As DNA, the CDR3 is TGTGCCAGCAGGCCGACTAGCGGGGGCCACAATGAGCAGTTCTTC. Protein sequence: CASRPTSGGHNEQFF.

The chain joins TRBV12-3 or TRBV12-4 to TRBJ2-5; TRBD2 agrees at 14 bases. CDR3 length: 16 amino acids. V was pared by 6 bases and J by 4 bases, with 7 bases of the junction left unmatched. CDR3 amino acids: CASSLGLAGERETQYF. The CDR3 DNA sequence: TGTGCCAGCAGCCTGGGACTAGCGGGGGAACGAGAGACCCAGTACTTC.

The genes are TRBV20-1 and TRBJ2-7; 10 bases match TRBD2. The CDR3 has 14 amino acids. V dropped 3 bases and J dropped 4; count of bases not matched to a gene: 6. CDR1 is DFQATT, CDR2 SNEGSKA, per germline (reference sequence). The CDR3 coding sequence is TGCAGTGCTAGGCGGGCTAGCGGGAGTTACGAGCAGTACTTC. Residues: CSARRASGSYEQYF.

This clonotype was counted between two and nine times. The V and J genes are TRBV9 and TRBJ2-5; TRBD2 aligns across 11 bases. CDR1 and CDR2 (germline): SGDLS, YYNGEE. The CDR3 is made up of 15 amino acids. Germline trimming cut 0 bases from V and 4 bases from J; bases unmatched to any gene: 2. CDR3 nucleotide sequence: TGTGCCAGCAGCGTAGGACTAGCGGGATCAGAGACCCAGTACTTC. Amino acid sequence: CASSVGLAGSETQYF.

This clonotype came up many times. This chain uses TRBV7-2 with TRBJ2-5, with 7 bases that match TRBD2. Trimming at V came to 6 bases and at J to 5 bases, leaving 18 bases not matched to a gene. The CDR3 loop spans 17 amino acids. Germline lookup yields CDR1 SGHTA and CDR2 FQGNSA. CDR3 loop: CASSLTFGGRGGETQYF. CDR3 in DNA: TGTGCCAGCAGTTTAACCTTCGGGGGGAGGGGCGGGGAGACCCAGTACTTC.

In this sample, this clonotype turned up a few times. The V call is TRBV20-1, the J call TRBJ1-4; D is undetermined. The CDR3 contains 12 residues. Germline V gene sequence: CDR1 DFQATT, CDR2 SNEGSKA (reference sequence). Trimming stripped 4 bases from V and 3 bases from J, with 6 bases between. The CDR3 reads CSAKGSNEKLFF. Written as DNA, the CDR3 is TGCAGTGCTAAGGGTTCTAATGAAAAACTGTTTTTT.

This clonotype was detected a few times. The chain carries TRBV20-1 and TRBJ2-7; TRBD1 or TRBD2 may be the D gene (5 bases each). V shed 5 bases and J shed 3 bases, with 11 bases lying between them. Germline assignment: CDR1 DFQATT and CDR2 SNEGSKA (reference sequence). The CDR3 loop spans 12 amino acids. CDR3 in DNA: TGCAGTGCTTCGGGACCAGGCTACGAGCAGTACTTC. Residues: CSASGPGYEQYF.

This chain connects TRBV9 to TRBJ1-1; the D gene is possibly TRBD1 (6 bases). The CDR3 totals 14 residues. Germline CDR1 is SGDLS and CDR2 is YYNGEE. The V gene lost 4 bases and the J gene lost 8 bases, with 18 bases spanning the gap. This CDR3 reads CASSSGQIRDEAFF. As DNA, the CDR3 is TGTGCCAGCAGCTCCGGACAGATTCGAGACGAAGCTTTCTTT.

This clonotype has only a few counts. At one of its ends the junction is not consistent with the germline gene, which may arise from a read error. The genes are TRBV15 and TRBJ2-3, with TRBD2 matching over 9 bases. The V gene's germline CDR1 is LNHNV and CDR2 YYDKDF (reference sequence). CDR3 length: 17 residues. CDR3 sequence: CATSGLSGSFTTDTRYF. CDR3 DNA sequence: TGTGCCACCAGCGGCCTTAGCGGGAGTTTTACGACAGATACGCGGTATTTT.

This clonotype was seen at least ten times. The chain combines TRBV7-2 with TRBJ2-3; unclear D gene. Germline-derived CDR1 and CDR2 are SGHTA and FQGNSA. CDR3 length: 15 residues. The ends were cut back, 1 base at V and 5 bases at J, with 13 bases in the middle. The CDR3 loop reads CASSLGAEQGDTQYF. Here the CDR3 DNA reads TGTGCCAGCAGCTTAGGTGCAGAACAAGGAGATACGCAGTATTTT.

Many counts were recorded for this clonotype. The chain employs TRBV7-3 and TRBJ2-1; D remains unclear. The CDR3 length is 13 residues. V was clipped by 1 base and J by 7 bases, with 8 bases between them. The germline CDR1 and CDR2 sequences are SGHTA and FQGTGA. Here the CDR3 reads CASSLMAGNEQFF. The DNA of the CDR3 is TGTGCCAGCAGCTTAATGGCTGGGAATGAGCAGTTCTTC.

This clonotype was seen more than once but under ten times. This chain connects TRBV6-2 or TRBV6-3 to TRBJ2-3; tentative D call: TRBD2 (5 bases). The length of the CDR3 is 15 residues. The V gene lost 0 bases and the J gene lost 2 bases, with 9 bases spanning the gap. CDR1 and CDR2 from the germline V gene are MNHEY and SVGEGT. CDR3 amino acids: CASSYSLAHTDTQYF. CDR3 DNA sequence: TGTGCCAGCAGTTACTCGTTAGCGCACACAGATACGCAGTATTTT.

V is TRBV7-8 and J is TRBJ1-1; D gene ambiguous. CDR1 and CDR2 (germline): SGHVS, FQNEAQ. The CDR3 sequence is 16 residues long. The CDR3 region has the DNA TGTGCAAGCCAGAGATGGACTTTCTCGGGGAACACTGAAGCTTTCTTT. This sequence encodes CASQRWTFSGNTEAFF.

CDR3 in amino acids: CASTGASSYNSPLHF. The DNA of the CDR3 is TGTGCCAGCACGGGGGCAAGCTCCTATAATTCACCCCTCCACTTT. The chain carries TRBV6-1 and TRBJ1-6; tentative D call: TRBD1 (6 bases). Trimming shortened V by 7 bases and J by 0 bases, and 10 bases separated the two germline ends. The germline V gene has CDR1 MNHNS and CDR2 SASEGT. This CDR3 spans 15 amino acids.